One sample yielded the 11 T cell receptor beta chains listed below, sequenced in a study of T cell changes during pregnancy in multiple sclerosis. Sequencing used immunoSEQ multiplex PCR; TCRdb keeps in-frame clones, though not all of them. Here the sample spans about 110,000 clones, 92% being singletons. The sample here was peripheral blood, taken in the third trimester of pregnancy. The receptors were sampled from a female donor with multiple sclerosis, enrolled in a pregnancy study.

This chain uses TRBV2 with TRBJ1-5; the match to TRBD1 covers 9 bases. With V trimmed by 6 bases and J by 4 bases, 13 bases remained unmatched. The CDR3 totals 17 residues. Germline CDR1 and CDR2: SNHLY and FYNNEI. CDR3 region: CASSRDRADLGNQPQHF. For the CDR3, the DNA is TGTGCCAGCAGCCGGGACAGGGCTGATTTGGGAAATCAGCCCCAGCATTTT.

The gene calls are TRBV5-1 and TRBJ2-1; 10 bases line up with TRBD1. Germline loops: CDR1 SGHRS, CDR2 YFSETQ. The V and J ends lost 3 bases and 8 bases, in that order; junction bases with no gene match: 5. This CDR3 contains 14 residues. The CDR3 reads CASSWDRGEDEQFF. CDR3 DNA sequence: TGCGCCAGCAGCTGGGACAGGGGAGAAGATGAGCAGTTCTTC. Looking up the rest from reference TRBV5-1 and TRBJ2-1 gives the full variable domain: KAGVTQTPRYLIKTRGQQVTLSCSPISGHRSVSWYQQTPGQGLQFLFEYFSETQRNKGNFPGRFSGRQFSNSRSEMNVSTLELGDSALYLCASSWDRGEDEQFFGPGTRLTVL.

In this sample, this clone turned up once. The chain joins TRBV28 to TRBJ2-1; weak D call: TRBD1 (5 bases). Germline V lookup: CDR1 MDHEN, CDR2 SYDVKM. The CDR3 spans 14 residues. With 4 bases removed from V and 3 bases from J, the gap between germline ends came to 10 bases. As DNA, the CDR3 is TGTGCCAGCAGTTCCCAGGGTGGCTACAATGAGCAGTTCTTC. This gives the protein CASSSQGGYNEQFF.

This chain uses TRBV14 with TRBJ2-1; 12 bases match TRBD2. The ends lost 3 bases at V and 0 bases at J; junction bases unmatched: 9. The CDR3 loop spans 19 amino acids. CDR1 and CDR2 (germline): SGHDN, FVKESK. CDR3 region: CASSHQLAGGSRSYNEQFF. The CDR3 coding sequence is TGTGCCAGCAGCCATCAACTAGCGGGAGGCTCCCGCTCCTACAATGAGCAGTTCTTC.

The chain joins TRBV21-1 to TRBJ2-7; the D segment call TRBD1 is taken from the table without a DNA check. TRBV21-1 represents a pseudogene. The CDR3 totals 14 residues. The CDR3 bases are TGTGCCAGCAGCAAGACAGACGTTCCCTACGAGCAGTACTTC. This sequence encodes CASSKTDVPYEQYF.

The chain is built from TRBV6-5 and TRBJ2-3, with D possibly TRBD1 on 5 matching bases. CDR1 MNHEY and CDR2 SVGAGI come from the germline V gene. Trimming took off 0 bases at V and 1 base at J, with 11 bases between the two ends. CDR3 size: 16 residues. CDR3 DNA: TGTGCCAGCAGTTACTCGAGGACACTCCGCACAGATACGCAGTATTTT. Protein: CASSYSRTLRTDTQYF.

Concerning this clone: Other nucleotide sequences in the sample specify the same CDR3. The J gene is TRBJ1-2, the V gene TRBV7-8; TRBD1 matches 9 bases. This CDR3 contains 14 residues. Losses at the gene ends were 4 bases for V and 4 bases for J; bases not matched to a gene: 4. Germline CDR1 and CDR2: SGHVS and FQNEAQ. The CDR3, as DNA: TGTGCCAGCAGCTCCCGGGACAGGGTCTATGGCTACACCTTC. Amino acids: CASSSRDRVYGYTF.

V is TRBV2 and J is TRBJ2-1; TRBD2 matches 13 bases. Per the germline V gene, CDR1 is SNHLY and CDR2 is FYNNEI. The CDR3 length is 23 residues. V dropped 4 bases and J dropped 0; count of bases not matched to a gene: 21. This CDR3 reads CASSGPTGSLTGLAGHSYNEQFF. The CDR3 DNA follows: TGTGCCAGCAGTGGCCCTACCGGGTCTCTTACGGGACTAGCGGGACACTCCTACAATGAGCAGTTCTTC.

The chain couples TRBV4-1 to TRBJ1-2; D is perhaps TRBD1 (6 bases). Germline V gene lookup returns CDR1 MGHRA and CDR2 YSYEKL. The V end lost 0 bases, the J end lost 5 bases, and 7 bases lay between the germline ends. The CDR3 runs to 13 residues. The chain's CDR3 is CASSQEQGYGYTF. The CDR3 DNA reads TGCGCCAGCAGCCAAGAACAGGGTTATGGCTACACCTTC.

The chain is built from TRBV6-4 and TRBJ2-1; perhaps TRBD1 as D (6 bases). The germline V and J ends were trimmed by 3 bases and 8 bases, with 20 bases remaining between them. Germline V gives CDR1 MRHNA, CDR2 SNTAGT. CDR3 length: 16 amino acids. CDR3 loop: CASSERRQAGLYEQFF. As DNA, the CDR3 is TGTGCCAGCAGTGAAAGACGACAGGCCGGACTTTATGAGCAGTTCTTC.

The chain joins TRBV7-2 to TRBJ1-4; 9 nucleotides agree with TRBD1. Germline CDR1 is SGHTA and CDR2 is FQGNSA. After removal of 6 bases from V and 8 bases from J, the junction contained 7 bases not matched to a gene. The CDR3 covers 14 residues. The CDR3 bases are TGTGCCAGCAGTTGGGACAGGGCAGACGAAAAACTGTTTTTT. This sequence encodes CASSWDRADEKLFF.